The 23 T cell receptor beta chains listed next were all sequenced from one sample in a study of T cell repertoires in ileal Crohn's disease. Sequencing used immunoSEQ multiplex PCR; TCRdb keeps in-frame clones, though not all of them. Found here are about 2,400 clones, 65% to 80% of them singletons; the top ten hold 9.5% to 13%. Sequencing used ileal tissue. These receptors all come from an adult with Crohn's disease.

This clone was picked up one time. The rearrangement joins TRBV18 to TRBJ1-1; D unclear. This CDR3 has 15 amino acids. The germline CDR1 and CDR2 sequences are KGHSH and LQKENI. V dropped 3 bases and J dropped 1 base, with 12 bases sitting between them. CDR3 amino acids: CASSPYYRGNTEAFF. For the CDR3, the DNA is TGTGCCAGCTCACCCTACTATCGGGGGAACACTGAAGCTTTCTTT.

This sequence joins TRBV6-1 and TRBJ1-2, with D possibly matching TRBD1 (6 bases). The germline CDR1 and CDR2 sequences are MNHNS and SASEGT. The V and J ends lost 5 bases and 4 bases respectively, with 14 bases between them. The CDR3 length is 14 residues. In DNA form, the CDR3 reads TGTGCCAGCAGTTCCCAGGGGTTCGTCTATGGCTACACCTTC. Protein sequence: CASSSQGFVYGYTF.

This rearrangement joins TRBV7-9 to TRBJ1-1; no definite D call. Trimming took off 3 bases at V and 2 bases at J, with 10 bases between the two ends. The CDR3 is 14 amino acids. Germline lookup yields CDR1 SEHNR and CDR2 FQNEAQ (reference sequence). Written as DNA, the CDR3 is TGTGCCAGCAGCTTGGGCCAGAGTAACACTGAAGCTTTCTTT. Its protein product is CASSLGQSNTEAFF.

This chain connects TRBV5-6 to TRBJ2-1; 7 bases line up with TRBD2. The V segment lost 2 bases and the J segment 0 bases; nucleotides outside the gene matches: 5. Germline V gene lookup returns CDR1 SGHDT and CDR2 YYEEEE. The CDR3 contains 16 residues. CDR3 DNA: TGTGCCAGCAGCTTTAGAGCGGGAAGCTCCTACAATGAGCAGTTCTTC. Translated, it gives CASSFRAGSSYNEQFF.

The rearrangement uses TRBV11-3 and TRBJ1-1, with D possibly TRBD1 on 5 matching bases. CDR1 and CDR2 (germline): SGHNT, YENEEA. Trimming took 10 bases from V and 0 from J, leaving 12 bases between them. CDR3 length equals 13 residues. CDR3 coding DNA: TGTGCCATTTCCGGGGGGATGAACACTGAAGCTTTCTTT. This gives the protein CAISGGMNTEAFF. The variable domain in full, completed from reference TRBV11-3 and TRBJ1-1, reads EAGVVQSPRYKIIEKKQPVAFWCNPISGHNTLYWYLQNLGQGPELLIRYENEEAVDDSQLPKDRFSAERLKGVDSTLKIQPAELGDSAVYLCAISGGMNTEAFFGQGTRLTVV.

In its sample, this clone was seen once. V and J are TRBV5-4 and TRBJ2-1; D possibly corresponds to TRBD2 (6 bases). The CDR3 spans 17 residues. Trimming took off 3 bases at V and 6 bases at J, with 22 bases between the two ends. CDR1 and CDR2 (germline): SGHNT, YYREEE (reference sequence). CDR3 sequence: CASSYNRDLLGSNEQFF. The CDR3 region has the DNA TGTGCCAGCAGCTACAACCGGGACTTACTTGGGTCCAATGAGCAGTTCTTC.

This clone came up once. This CDR3 is CASSLGSAQTDTQYF. Written as DNA, the CDR3 is TGTGCCAGCAGCTTGGGTAGCGCCCAGACAGATACGCAGTATTTT. The chain has TRBV5-4 and TRBJ2-3, with D perhaps matching TRBD2 (5 bases). V was trimmed by 0 bases and J by 3 bases, leaving 11 bases between them. Per the germline V gene, CDR1 is SGHNT and CDR2 is YYREEE (reference sequence). The CDR3 contains 15 residues. Drawing the rest from reference TRBV5-4 and TRBJ2-3, the complete variable domain is ETGVTQSPTHLIKTRGQQVTLRCSSQSGHNTVSWYQQALGQGPQFIFQYYREEENGRGNFPPRFSGLQFPNYSSELNVNALELDDSALYLCASSLGSAQTDTQYFGPGTRLTVL.

The rearrangement uses TRBV11-3 and TRBJ2-7, with D possibly TRBD2 on 5 matching bases. The V gene lost 3 bases and the J gene lost 0 bases, with 12 bases spanning the gap. The V gene's germline CDR1 is SGHNT and CDR2 YENEEA. The CDR3 has 15 amino acids. The CDR3 DNA reads as TGTGCCAGCAGCTTGGAGGCCCCCACCTCCTACGAGCAGTACTTC. Encoded protein: CASSLEAPTSYEQYF.

V gene TRBV2 combines with J gene TRBJ2-1, with TRBD2 matching 9 bases. The germline V gene encodes CDR1 SNHLY and CDR2 FYNNEI. Losses at the gene ends were 4 bases for V and 7 bases for J; bases not matched to a gene: 11. The CDR3 extends over 16 amino acids. CDR3 sequence: CASSVGRLAGVNEQFF. DNA for the CDR3: TGTGCCAGCAGTGTAGGGCGTTTAGCGGGGGTAAATGAGCAGTTCTTC.

This chain links TRBV4-2 with TRBJ2-1; a weak D match, TRBD2 (6 bases). The CDR3 contains 13 residues. The germline V gene encodes CDR1 LGHNA and CDR2 YNFKEQ. Deletions cut 5 bases from V and 4 bases from J, with 9 bases between. The CDR3 spells CASSSAGYNEQFF. In DNA, the CDR3 is TGTGCCAGCAGCTCGGCGGGGTACAATGAGCAGTTCTTC.

J is TRBJ2-7 and V is TRBV18; TRBD1 aligns across 9 bases. Germline loops: CDR1 KGHSH, CDR2 LQKENI. V gave up 6 bases and J gave up 5 bases; unmatched junction bases: 8. This CDR3 spans 14 amino acids. CDR3 in amino acids: CASSWTGEEDEQYF. In DNA, the CDR3 is TGTGCCAGCTCCTGGACAGGGGAGGAAGACGAGCAGTACTTC.

This sequence joins TRBV5-1 and TRBJ2-4, with a tentative D call TRBD2 (6 bases). V was trimmed by 5 bases and J by 6 bases, leaving 18 bases between them. Germline CDR1 SGHRS, CDR2 YFSETQ. The CDR3 contains 15 residues. The DNA of the CDR3 is TGCGCCAGCAGTATTGGTGGTCGGGGGTTAAACATTCAGTACTTC. It codes for CASSIGGRGLNIQYF.

The chain recombines TRBV6-5 with TRBJ1-2, with 7 bases identical to TRBD1. This CDR3 spans 15 amino acids. Germline CDR1 and CDR2: MNHEY and SVGAGI. V shed 0 bases, J shed 6 bases, and the junction held 7 bases outside the gene matches. The CDR3 sequence: CASSYSKGAQDGYTF. The CDR3 DNA reads as TGTGCCAGCAGTTACTCCAAGGGGGCGCAGGATGGCTACACCTTC.

The chain has TRBV7-9 and TRBJ1-1, with D hard to call. CDR1 and CDR2 (germline): SEHNR, FQNEAQ (reference sequence). Deletions cut 5 bases from V and 2 bases from J, with 12 bases between. This CDR3 comprises 14 residues. DNA of the CDR3: TGTGCCAGCAGCCGTGACGGGGAAAACACTGAAGCTTTCTTT. Translating it yields CASSRDGENTEAFF.

The J gene is TRBJ1-5, the V gene TRBV9, with no clear D. This CDR3 contains 13 residues. Trimming removed 4 bases at V and 6 bases at J, with 11 bases between. CDR1 and CDR2 from the germline V gene are SGDLS and YYNGEE. In DNA form, the CDR3 reads TGTGCCAGCAGCACAGAGGGAACTCAGCCCCAGCATTTT. Translated, it gives CASSTEGTQPQHF.

The J gene is TRBJ2-1, the V gene TRBV4-3; D might be TRBD2 (6 bases). Germline values: CDR1 LGHNA, CDR2 YSLEER. CDR3 size: 14 residues. V was trimmed by 4 bases and J by 3 bases, leaving 10 bases between them. CDR3 in amino acids: CASSPRDFYNEQFF. The CDR3 bases are TGCGCCAGCAGCCCAAGGGACTTCTACAATGAGCAGTTCTTC.

V usage is TRBV21-1 and J usage is TRBJ1-5. TRBV21-1 has pseudogene status. This CDR3 spans 14 amino acids. Here the CDR3 reads CASSGEKRNQPQHF. DNA for the CDR3: TGTGCCAGCAGCGGCGAAAAGAGGAACCAGCCCCAGCATTTT.

The chain carries TRBV4-2 and TRBJ2-1; D is unresolved. V dropped 0 bases and J dropped 0 bases, with 6 bases sitting between them. Germline CDR1 LGHNA, CDR2 YNFKEQ. The CDR3 totals 15 residues. In DNA form, the CDR3 reads TGTGCCAGCAGCCAAGAATCTAGCTCCTACAATGAGCAGTTCTTC. It codes for CASSQESSSYNEQFF.

The chain combines TRBV5-1 with TRBJ1-1; D gene uncertain. V gave up 5 bases and J gave up 1 base, with 12 bases separating them. This CDR3 region has 14 residues. Per germline, CDR1 SGHRS and CDR2 YFSETQ. The CDR3 spells CASSPEAGNTEAFF. CDR3 in DNA: TGCGCCAGCAGTCCAGAGGCCGGGAACACTGAAGCTTTCTTT.

This rearrangement joins TRBV9 to TRBJ2-5, with D possibly TRBD2 on 7 matching bases. The CDR3 is made up of 15 amino acids. The germline V gene has CDR1 SGDLS and CDR2 YYNGEE. The V and J ends lost 3 bases and 4 bases respectively, with 16 bases between them. The CDR3 loop is CASSARGGSSETQYF. In nucleotides, the CDR3 is TGTGCCAGCAGCGCCAGGGGAGGGTCGTCAGAGACCCAGTACTTC.

The chain combines TRBV4-3 with TRBJ2-1; D unresolved. The germline V gene has CDR1 LGHNA and CDR2 YSLEER. The ends were cut back, 0 bases at V and 4 bases at J, with 10 bases in the middle. CDR3 size: 15 residues. The chain's CDR3 is CASSQELASYNEQFF. The CDR3 nucleotides read TGCGCCAGCAGCCAAGAATTGGCTAGTTACAATGAGCAGTTCTTC.

Written as DNA, the CDR3 is TGTGCCAGCAGTGAAGGAGCGGGAGCTTTCAATGAGCAGTTCTTC. This encodes CASSEGAGAFNEQFF. The genes are TRBV25-1 and TRBJ2-1; 8 bases are shared with TRBD2. The CDR3 sequence is 15 residues long. CDR1 MGHDK and CDR2 SYGVNS come from the germline V gene. Trimming removed 2 bases from V and 6 bases from J; junction bases left unmatched: 6.

The genes are TRBV10-3 and TRBJ2-2; 10 nucleotides match TRBD2. V shed 10 bases, J shed 2 bases, and the junction held 4 bases outside the gene matches. Germline CDR1 and CDR2: ENHRY and SYGVKD. The CDR3 is 14 amino acids. This chain's CDR3 is CATGLAVNTGELFF. CDR3 bases: TGTGCCACCGGACTAGCGGTTAACACCGGGGAGCTGTTTTTT.